Each of the 9 T cell receptor beta chains below was sequenced from the same sample in a study of shared clonotypes between healthy human individuals. TCRdb's table, derived via immunoSEQ multiplex PCR, lists solely in-frame clones and lacks some. Among about 2,500,000 clones listed, around 90% were seen once. Sequenced sample: naive CD4+ T cells sorted from blood. Subset specified: CD45RA+ positively selected. The receptors here all came from a man younger than 30 in good health.

On this clone itself: Other DNA sequences in this sample translate to the same CDR3. This chain connects TRBV25-1 to TRBJ1-3; no clear D. The V end lost 3 bases, the J end lost 0 bases, and 6 bases lay between the germline ends. CDR1 is MGHDK and CDR2 is SYGVNS in the germline V gene. CDR3 length: 14 residues. The CDR3 bases are TGTGCCAGCAGTGATCCCAGCTCTGGAAACACCATATATTTT. Protein: CASSDPSSGNTIYF.

The chain carries TRBV6-5 and TRBJ2-7, with 11 bases aligning to TRBD2. Germline V gives CDR1 MNHEY, CDR2 SVGAGI. J was trimmed by 3 bases and V by 6 bases; bases with no gene match: 4. This CDR3 region has 14 residues. The CDR3 region is CASRRLAGHYEQYF. In DNA form, the CDR3 reads TGTGCCAGCAGGCGACTAGCGGGACACTACGAGCAGTACTTC.

The chain is built from TRBV29-1 and TRBJ1-2, with 11 bases lining up with TRBD1. The length of the CDR3 is 15 residues. Germline CDR1 and CDR2: SQVTM and ANQGSEA. J gave up 4 bases and V 3 bases, and 7 bases lay outside the gene matches. This CDR3 reads CSVDSGQGASYGYTF. CDR3 nucleotides: TGCAGCGTTGATTCCGGACAGGGGGCGAGCTATGGCTACACCTTC.

This clone was seen only once. The chain has TRBV5-1 and TRBJ1-6; possibly TRBD1 for D (5 bases). Germline V gene data show CDR1 as SGHRS and CDR2 as YFSETQ. V gave up 4 bases and J gave up 5 bases, with 13 bases separating them. The CDR3 length is 15 residues. The CDR3 loop is CASSRQGTDNSPLHF. CDR3 nucleotides: TGCGCCAGCAGCAGACAAGGGACGGATAATTCACCCCTCCACTTT.

The rearrangement uses TRBV9 and TRBJ1-2; D perhaps matches TRBD1 (6 bases). Germline values: CDR1 SGDLS, CDR2 YYNGEE. CDR3 length equals 15 residues. V lost 4 bases and J lost 3, with 16 bases in between. CDR3 sequence: CASSPQGWEDYGYTF. The CDR3 DNA follows: TGTGCCAGCAGCCCCCAGGGGTGGGAGGACTATGGCTACACCTTC.

The chain combines TRBV5-1 with TRBJ2-3; D is unresolved. The length of the CDR3 is 15 residues. V lost 3 bases, J lost 0 bases, and 11 bases lay in between. Per the germline V gene, CDR1 is SGHRS and CDR2 is YFSETQ. CDR3 DNA: TGCGCCAGCAGCTCGGACGGGCAGAGCACAGATACGCAGTATTTT. Its protein product is CASSSDGQSTDTQYF. Supplemented by reference TRBV5-1 and TRBJ2-3, the full variable domain reads KAGVTQTPRYLIKTRGQQVTLSCSPISGHRSVSWYQQTPGQGLQFLFEYFSETQRNKGNFPGRFSGRQFSNSRSEMNVSTLELGDSALYLCASSSDGQSTDTQYFGPGTRLTVL.

This chain joins TRBV30 and TRBJ1-1; the D is unclear. From germline, CDR1 is GTSNPN and CDR2 SVGIG (reference sequence). CDR3 length: 15 amino acids. With 3 bases removed from V and 0 bases from J, the gap between germline ends came to 14 bases. CDR3 amino acids: CAWRPSAAMNTEAFF. As DNA, the CDR3 is TGTGCCTGGAGGCCCTCAGCGGCCATGAACACTGAAGCTTTCTTT.

J is TRBJ2-5 and V is TRBV7-9; D is uncertain. Trimming removed 6 bases from V and 2 bases from J, with 16 bases in between. The germline V gene has CDR1 SEHNR and CDR2 FQNEAQ (reference sequence). This CDR3 spans 15 amino acids. CDR3 region: CASSSAWAPQETQYF. CDR3 sequence (DNA): TGTGCCAGCAGTTCCGCTTGGGCACCTCAAGAGACCCAGTACTTC.

V is TRBV7-8 and J is TRBJ2-5, with 8 bases matching TRBD2. Trimming at V came to 5 bases and at J to 2 bases, leaving 10 bases not matched to a gene. CDR1 and CDR2 (germline): SGHVS, FQNEAQ. The CDR3 sequence is 16 residues long. The CDR3 bases are TGTGCCAGCAGCCTGACTGTCAGCGGGAGTCAAGAGACCCAGTACTTC. It is translated as CASSLTVSGSQETQYF.